This entry features one TCR beta chain sequence. Its antigen is currently unknown. J gave up 5 bases and V 4 bases, and 4 bases lay outside the gene matches. The CDR3 is 15 residues long. CDR1 and CDR2 from the germline V gene are LGHDT and YNNKEL (reference sequence). The sample is drawn from a study of T cell responses to AZD1222 COVID-19 vaccine. Study-wide background: Investigators merged groups given second doses at roughly 4 or roughly 12 weeks. The study, taken as a whole, reports: Donors, mostly white British, included more females; clonal diversity was possibly underestimated. Unmutated variant regions reportedly attract nearly half of all spike-specific TCRs. When two AZD1222 doses had been given, Spike-specific TCR breadth and depth rose.

Profiled with immunoSEQ multiplex PCR; TCRdb holds only in-frame clones, not every one. The sample includes more than 65,000 clones, around four fifths of them seen just once. The V gene is TRBV3-1 (or the pseudogene TRBV3-2), the J gene TRBJ1-5, with 11 bases that match TRBD1. This receptor was identified in an adult in good health. The sample here was peripheral blood, taken on day 0 of AZD1222 vaccination. CDR3 nucleotides: TGTGCCAGCAGCCTAGGGACAGGGGGTTATCAGCCCCAGCATTTT. Amino acid sequence: CASSLGTGGYQPQHF.